Each of the 10 T cell receptor beta chains below was sequenced from the same sample in a study of T cells in Graves' hyperthyroidism and ophthalmopathy. Amplified regions were TCR beta CDR3 sequences from RNA transcripts. The TCR CDR3 was amplified in a first-round RT-PCR using the HTBI primer set. TCRdb re-derived calls from the multiplex PCR reads in MiXCR, one entry per CDR3 protein. The sample includes 480,000 or so distinct CDR3 sequences, roughly 14% of them seen just once. The material sequenced was blood. Receptor source: a woman aged 18-30 years with Graves' hyperthyroidism.

At least ten counts were recorded for this clonotype. V is TRBV12-5 and J is TRBJ1-1; 8 bases agree with TRBD1. The CDR3 is 14 amino acids. Germline CDR1 reads LGHNT; CDR2 reads FRNRAP. Trimming at V came to 7 bases and at J to 3 bases, leaving 7 bases not matched to a gene. DNA of the CDR3: TGTGCTAGTGAGGTCAGGGGGCCTTACACTGAAGCTTTCTTT. It encodes CASEVRGPYTEAFF.

The gene calls are TRBV6-2 or TRBV6-3 and TRBJ2-5, with TRBD1 as a possible D gene (6 bases). The length of the CDR3 is 13 residues. The V gene lost 2 bases and the J gene lost 4 bases, with 8 bases spanning the gap. Germline V CDR1 and CDR2: MNHEY, SVGEGT. This CDR3 is CASSYTGLETQYF. The CDR3 DNA reads as TGTGCCAGCAGTTACACAGGGTTAGAGACCCAGTACTTC.

The table lists this clonotype with many counts. J is TRBJ2-1 and V is TRBV7-3, with 11 bases identical to TRBD2. The ends lost 3 bases at V and 4 bases at J; junction bases unmatched: 8. Germline CDR1 is SGHTA and CDR2 is FQGTGA. CDR3 length: 17 amino acids. DNA of the CDR3: TGTGCCAGCAGCTTGACTAGCGGGGCGGAACGGTACAATGAGCAGTTCTTC. Protein sequence: CASSLTSGAERYNEQFF.

The table lists this clonotype with many counts. The chain joins TRBV29-1 to TRBJ2-7; D is possibly TRBD2 (6 bases). Germline-derived CDR1 and CDR2 are SQVTM and ANQGSEA. The CDR3 is 14 residues long. V was clipped by 3 bases and J by 1 base, with 13 bases between them. The CDR3 bases are TGCAGCGTTGAGGTGGGGACTTTATCCTACGAGCAGTACTTC. Its translation: CSVEVGTLSYEQYF.

This clonotype showed up many times. The chain uses TRBV2 and TRBJ2-3; D uncertain. Germline V gene lookup returns CDR1 SNHLY and CDR2 FYNNEI. Trimming removed 7 bases at V and 0 bases at J, with 11 bases between. The CDR3 is made up of 14 amino acids. Here the CDR3 reads CASTPTSSTDTQYF. In DNA, the CDR3 is TGTGCCAGCACGCCGACCTCGAGCACAGATACGCAGTATTTT.

For this clonotype: A read error is possible here, since a much larger clone lies one base away. V usage is TRBV3-1 and J usage is TRBJ1-5; the D gene is possibly TRBD1 (5 bases). The germline V gene encodes CDR1 LGHDT and CDR2 YNNKEL (reference sequence). V lost 2 bases and J lost 9, with 20 bases in between. CDR3 size: 16 residues. The CDR3 nucleotides read TGTGCCAGCAGCCAAAGTTTTGGCTATGGGGACCTGCCCCAGCATTTT. Its protein product is CASSQSFGYGDLPQHF.

This clonotype has only a few counts. The CDR3: CSALRESSYNEQFF. The CDR3 nucleotides are TGCAGTGCTCTGCGGGAAAGCTCCTACAATGAGCAGTTCTTC. The J gene is TRBJ2-1, the V gene TRBV20-1; D is perhaps TRBD2 (6 bases). Per the germline V gene, CDR1 is DFQATT and CDR2 is SNEGSKA (reference sequence). CDR3 size: 14 residues. V was cut by 5 bases and J by 0 bases, with 11 bases left in between.

This clonotype was recorded many times. The rearrangement links TRBV30 to TRBJ2-1, with TRBD2 matching over 7 bases. From germline, CDR1 is GTSNPN and CDR2 SVGIG (reference sequence). The V gene end was trimmed by 8 bases and the J gene end by 5 bases; junction bases not matched to a gene: 9. The CDR3 covers 13 residues. The CDR3: CAGDPTSNNEQFF. The CDR3 DNA is TGTGCCGGGGACCCGACTAGCAACAATGAGCAGTTCTTC.

This clonotype was counted a few times. The V and J genes are TRBV7-9 and TRBJ1-1; D remains ambiguous. Per germline, CDR1 SEHNR and CDR2 FQNEAQ (reference sequence). The CDR3 loop spans 15 amino acids. The V end lost 4 bases, the J end lost 0 bases, and 12 bases lay between the germline ends. CDR3 sequence reads: CASSSGVVLNTEAFF. The CDR3, as DNA: TGTGCCAGCAGCTCAGGTGTGGTTTTGAACACTGAAGCTTTCTTT.

This clonotype was picked up many times. This rearrangement joins TRBV11-2 to TRBJ2-7; maybe TRBD1 (6 bases). The germline gives CDR1 SGHAT, CDR2 FQNNGV. The V gene lost 0 bases and the J gene lost 4 bases, with 13 bases spanning the gap. The CDR3 has 15 amino acids. The CDR3 nucleotides read TGTGCCAGCAGCTTAGAGGCAGGGGATAGATACGAGCAGTACTTC. It yields the protein CASSLEAGDRYEQYF.